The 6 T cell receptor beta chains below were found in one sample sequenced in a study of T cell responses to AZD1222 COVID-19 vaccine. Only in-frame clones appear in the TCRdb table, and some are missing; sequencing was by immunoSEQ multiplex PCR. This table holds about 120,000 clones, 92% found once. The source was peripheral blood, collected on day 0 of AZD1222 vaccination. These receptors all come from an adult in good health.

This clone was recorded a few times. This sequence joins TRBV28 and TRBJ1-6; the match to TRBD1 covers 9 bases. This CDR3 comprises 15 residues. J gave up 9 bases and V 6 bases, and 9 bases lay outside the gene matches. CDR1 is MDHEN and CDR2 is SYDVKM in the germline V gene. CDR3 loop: CASSPTDRGSSPLHF. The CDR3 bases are TGTGCCAGCAGCCCAACCGACAGGGGGAGTTCACCCCTCCACTTT. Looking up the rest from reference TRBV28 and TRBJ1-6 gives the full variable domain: DVKVTQSSRYLVKRTGEKVFLECVQDMDHENMFWYRQDPGLGLRLIYFSYDVKMKEKGDIPEGYSVSREKKERFSLILESASTNQTSMYLCASSPTDRGSSPLHFGNGTRLTVT.

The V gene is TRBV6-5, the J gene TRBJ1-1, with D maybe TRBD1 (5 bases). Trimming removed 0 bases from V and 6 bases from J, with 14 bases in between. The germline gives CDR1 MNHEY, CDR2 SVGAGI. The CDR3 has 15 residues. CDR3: CASSYSPGIISEAFF. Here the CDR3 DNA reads TGTGCCAGCAGTTACTCCCCAGGGATAATCTCTGAAGCTTTCTTT.

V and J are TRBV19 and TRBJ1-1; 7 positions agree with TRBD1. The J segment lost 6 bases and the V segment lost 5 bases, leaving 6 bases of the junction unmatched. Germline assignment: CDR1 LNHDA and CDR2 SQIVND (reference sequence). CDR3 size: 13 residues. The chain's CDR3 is CASSPGGVSEAFF. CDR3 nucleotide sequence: TGTGCCAGTAGTCCAGGGGGAGTTTCTGAAGCTTTCTTT.

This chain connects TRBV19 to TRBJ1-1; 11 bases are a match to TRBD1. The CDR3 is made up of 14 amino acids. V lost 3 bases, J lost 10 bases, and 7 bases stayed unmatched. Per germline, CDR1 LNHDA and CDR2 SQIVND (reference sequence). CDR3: CASSILGTGGSAFF. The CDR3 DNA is TGTGCCAGTAGTATTCTCGGGACAGGGGGATCAGCTTTCTTT.

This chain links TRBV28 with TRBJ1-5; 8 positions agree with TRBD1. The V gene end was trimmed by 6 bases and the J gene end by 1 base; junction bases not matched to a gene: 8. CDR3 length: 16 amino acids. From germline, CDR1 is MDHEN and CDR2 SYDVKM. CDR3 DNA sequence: TGTGCCAGCAGCTCCACAGGGGGTAGGAGCAATCAGCCCCAGCATTTT. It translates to CASSSTGGRSNQPQHF. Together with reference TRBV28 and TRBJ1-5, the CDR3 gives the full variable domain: DVKVTQSSRYLVKRTGEKVFLECVQDMDHENMFWYRQDPGLGLRLIYFSYDVKMKEKGDIPEGYSVSREKKERFSLILESASTNQTSMYLCASSSTGGRSNQPQHFGDGTRLSIL.

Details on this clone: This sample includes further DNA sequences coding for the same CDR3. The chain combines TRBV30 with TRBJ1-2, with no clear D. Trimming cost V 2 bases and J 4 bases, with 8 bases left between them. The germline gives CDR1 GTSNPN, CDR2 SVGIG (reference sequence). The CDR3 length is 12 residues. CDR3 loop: CAWSPGAYGYTF. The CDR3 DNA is TGTGCCTGGAGTCCCGGAGCCTATGGCTACACCTTC. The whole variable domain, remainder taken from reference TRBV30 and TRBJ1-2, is SQTIHQWPATLVQPVGSPLSLECTVEGTSNPNLYWYRQAAGRGLQLLFYSVGIGQISSEVPQNLSASRPQDRQFILSSKKLLLSDSGFYLCAWSPGAYGYTFGSGTRLTVV.